This entry features one TCR beta chain sequence. This sample was included in a study of blood T cell repertoires in COVID-19. The germline CDR1 and CDR2 sequences are KGHSH and LQKENI. Trimming stripped 3 bases from V and 0 bases from J, with 4 bases between. This CDR3 is 13 amino acids long. The method was immunoSEQ multiplex PCR; TCRdb's version includes in-frame clones alone and lacks a portion of them. The repertoire holds approximately 74,000 clones, with about four fifths as singletons. The J gene is TRBJ2-3, the V gene TRBV18, with unresolved D. The clonotype originates from a man between 65 and 80 years old with acute or convalescent COVID-19. Sequencing was performed on peripheral blood. The CDR3 DNA reads TGTGCCAGCTCACCGGCTAGCACAGATACGCAGTATTTT. Encoded protein: CASSPASTDTQYF.